One sample yielded the 12 T cell receptor beta chains listed below, sequenced in a study of glioma-infiltrating T cells. The iRepertoire nested amplicon-rescue multiplex PCR amplified TCR alpha and beta CDR3s from RNA. TCRdb redid the calling of the multiplex PCR reads with MiXCR, one entry per CDR3 protein. The sample gives about 200,000 distinct CDR3 sequences, approximately 30% of which show up once; roughly a fifth is in the top ten. Sequencing was performed on glioma tissue, nonneoplastic brain tissue, or PBMCs (not recorded which). These receptors were taken from a human donor with low-grade glioma or glioblastoma, undergoing nonglioma brain surgery, or in good health (not recorded which).

This clonotype was seen ten or more times. The rearrangement links TRBV18 to TRBJ2-7; D gene ambiguous. V was pared by 2 bases and J by 3 bases, with 14 bases between. The germline V gene has CDR1 KGHSH and CDR2 LQKENI. This CDR3 region has 15 residues. The CDR3 reads CASSPGTSSLYEQYF. The CDR3, as DNA: TGTGCCAGCTCACCAGGTACATCTTCCCTCTACGAGCAGTACTTC.

The chain recombines TRBV9 with TRBJ2-7; tentatively, D is TRBD2 (6 bases). Per germline, CDR1 SGDLS and CDR2 YYNGEE. CDR3 length: 15 amino acids. V was trimmed by 0 bases and J by 2 bases, leaving 12 bases between them. The CDR3 loop reads CASSVVPGEAYEQYF. The CDR3 nucleotides are TGTGCCAGCAGCGTAGTCCCCGGGGAGGCCTACGAGCAGTACTTC.

The CDR3 DNA reads TGTGCCAGCAGCCGCAGGGGGGGGGCGACTAACATTCAGTACTTC. As protein: CASSRRGGATNIQYF. V is TRBV7-2 and J is TRBJ2-4; D is perhaps TRBD1 or TRBD2 (7 bases each). This CDR3 spans 15 amino acids. V lost 5 bases to trimming and J lost 7 bases, with 18 bases between them. Germline CDR1 SGHTA, CDR2 FQGNSA.

With respect to this clonotype: Given a much more abundant clone one base away, this may be a read error. The chain joins TRBV7-2 to TRBJ2-7; 9 bases match TRBD2. From germline, CDR1 is SGHTA and CDR2 FQGNSA. The CDR3 spans 16 residues. V gave up 0 bases and J gave up 4 bases; unmatched junction bases: 7. The CDR3 DNA follows: TGTGCCAGCAGCTTAGCTGCGGGAGGGCTGGGATACGAGCAGTACTTC. This gives the protein CASSLAAGGLGYEQYF. The complete variable domain, with remaining parts taken from reference TRBV7-2 and TRBJ2-7, reads GAGVSQSPSNKVTEKGKDVELRCDPISGHTALYWYRQSLGQGLEFLIYFQGNSAPDKSGLPSDRFSAERTGGSVSTLTIQRTQQEDSAVYLCASSLAAGGLGYEQYFGPGTRLTVT.

This clonotype was observed at least ten times. The V gene is TRBV6-1, the J gene TRBJ2-1; 9 bases map to TRBD2. The CDR3 totals 15 residues. Germline lookup yields CDR1 MNHNS and CDR2 SASEGT. V shed 6 bases and J 4 bases; nucleotides not matched to a gene: 7. CDR3 in amino acids: CASSPTSGRYNEQFF. The CDR3 DNA follows: TGTGCCAGCAGCCCTACTAGCGGGCGGTACAATGAGCAGTTCTTC.

Many counts were recorded for this clonotype. The chain combines TRBV6-1 with TRBJ2-5; D might be TRBD2 (5 bases). This CDR3 contains 13 residues. Germline CDR1 reads MNHNS; CDR2 reads SASEGT. V dropped 6 bases and J dropped 1 base, with 9 bases sitting between them. The CDR3 protein is CASRPSGQETQYF. The CDR3, as DNA: TGTGCCAGCAGACCCAGCGGCCAAGAGACCCAGTACTTC.

At least ten counts were recorded for this clonotype. The rearrangement joins TRBV19 to TRBJ1-5, with D maybe TRBD1 (5 bases). This CDR3 contains 14 residues. Germline CDR1 reads LNHDA; CDR2 reads SQIVND (reference sequence). V lost 7 bases, J lost 3 bases, and 13 bases lay in between. The CDR3 protein is CASTADIANQPQHF. CDR3 sequence (DNA): TGTGCCAGTACCGCGGACATAGCCAATCAGCCCCAGCATTTT.

This chain connects TRBV6-1 to TRBJ2-1, with D possibly called TRBD1 or TRBD2 (5 bases each). V was cut by 5 bases and J by 5 bases, with 16 bases left in between. CDR1 MNHNS and CDR2 SASEGT come from the germline V gene. The CDR3 is 15 amino acids. CDR3 sequence (DNA): TGTGCCAGCAGTCCTCTCCGGGGCGCCAACAATGAGCAGTTCTTC. Translated, it gives CASSPLRGANNEQFF.

This clonotype was seen a few times. This chain links TRBV29-1 with TRBJ2-7, with D maybe TRBD1 (5 bases). CDR1 is SQVTM, CDR2 ANQGSEA, per germline. Trimming removed 2 bases at V and 7 bases at J, with 12 bases between. CDR3 length: 12 amino acids. CDR3 sequence: CSVESGFGEQYF. CDR3 in DNA: TGCAGCGTTGAATCAGGGTTCGGGGAGCAGTACTTC.

The chain is built from TRBV5-5 and TRBJ2-1; weak D call: TRBD2 (6 bases). The germline gives CDR1 SGHKS, CDR2 YYEKEE (reference sequence). The CDR3 length is 15 residues. The V gene lost 0 bases and the J gene lost 2 bases, with 9 bases spanning the gap. CDR3 in amino acids: CASSLVGRTYNEQFF. The CDR3 region has the DNA TGTGCCAGCAGCTTGGTAGGGAGGACCTACAATGAGCAGTTCTTC.

This clonotype has just a few counts. The V call is TRBV7-9, the J call TRBJ2-7; D gene unclear. This CDR3 has 12 residues. Germline values: CDR1 SEHNR, CDR2 FQNEAQ (reference sequence). The V gene lost 8 bases and the J gene lost 0 bases, with 8 bases spanning the gap. The CDR3 nucleotides read TGTGCCAGCGCCCGGAGCTCCTACGAGCAGTACTTC. The encoded protein is CASARSSYEQYF.

There are many counts of this clonotype. The chain carries TRBV6-1 and TRBJ1-6, with 9 positions matching TRBD1. Per the germline V gene, CDR1 is MNHNS and CDR2 is SASEGT. The junction had 3 bases not matched to a gene; V was cut back by 5 bases and J by 4 bases. The CDR3 sequence is 15 residues long. CDR3 amino acids: CASSPTGGYNSPLHF. The CDR3 nucleotides read TGTGCCAGCAGTCCGACAGGGGGTTATAATTCACCCCTCCACTTT.